The 24 T cell receptor beta chains below all came from one sample that was sequenced in a study of Ad26.COV2.S vaccination and SARS-CoV-2 variants. The treatment: roughly 18 received Ad26.COV2.S at low or high dose, single or two shots; several received placebo; per-sample allocation not given. The samples were gathered on day 63 after the first injection of vaccine or placebo. Method: immunoSEQ multiplex PCR; TCRdb's copy keeps in-frame clones and lacks some. This sample yields a few hundred thousand clones, of which under 90% are seen a single time; around 7.3% belongs to the top ten. Here the sequenced sample was peripheral blood, taken in a trial of Ad26.COV2.S vaccine versus placebo. The source of these receptors is a person aged 18-65 years who received the Ad26.COV2.S COVID-19 vaccine or a placebo.

About this clone: Different DNA sequences within this sample yield the same CDR3. The CDR3 protein is CASSLSSGELFF. The CDR3 coding sequence is TGTGCCAGCAGCTTAAGCTCCGGGGAGCTGTTTTTT. The chain recombines TRBV11-3 with TRBJ2-2; D gene ambiguous. Germline V CDR1 and CDR2: SGHNT, YENEEA. V shed 2 bases and J shed 6 bases, with 4 bases lying between them. CDR3 length: 12 residues.

Comment on this clone: Distinct nucleotide sequences in the sample also encode this CDR3. The V call is TRBV18, the J call TRBJ2-2, with TRBD2 matching over 12 bases. After removal of 4 bases from V and 5 bases from J, the junction contained 2 bases not matched to a gene. The germline gives CDR1 KGHSH, CDR2 LQKENI. The CDR3 is 15 amino acids. In DNA, the CDR3 is TGTGCCAGCTCACTCGGGACTAGCGGGACCGGGGAGCTGTTTTTT. Translating it yields CASSLGTSGTGELFF.

The genes are TRBV2 and TRBJ1-6; D might be TRBD1 (5 bases). The CDR3 is made up of 13 amino acids. The V and J ends lost 6 bases and 16 bases respectively, with 19 bases between them. Germline loops: CDR1 SNHLY, CDR2 FYNNEI. The CDR3, as DNA: TGTGCCAGCAGACCTTCACCGGGACCCCTACTCCACTTT. It translates to CASRPSPGPLLHF.

The chain's CDR3 is CASSPRGGRGETQYF. CDR3 DNA sequence: TGTGCCAGCTCACCCCGGGGAGGTAGAGGCGAGACCCAGTACTTC. The chain has TRBV18 and TRBJ2-5; D possibly corresponds to TRBD2 (6 bases). Deletions cut 3 bases from V and 5 bases from J, with 16 bases between. Germline loops: CDR1 KGHSH, CDR2 LQKENI. The CDR3 runs 15 residues.

This rearrangement joins TRBV7-6 to TRBJ2-7; D is undetermined. The CDR3 is made up of 13 amino acids. V was cut by 5 bases and J by 6 bases, with 14 bases left in between. Germline CDR1 is SGHVS and CDR2 is FNYEAQ. CDR3 amino acids: CASSPLTEGEQYF. The CDR3 DNA reads TGTGCCAGCAGCCCTCTTACTGAAGGCGAGCAGTACTTC.

This chain links TRBV4-3 with TRBJ2-1; 8 bases line up with TRBD1. After removal of 0 bases from V and 7 bases from J, the junction contained 8 bases not matched to a gene. Germline loops: CDR1 LGHNA, CDR2 YSLEER. The CDR3 spans 16 residues. The CDR3 sequence is CASSQDPGQGGNEQFF. As DNA, the CDR3 is TGCGCCAGCAGCCAAGATCCAGGACAGGGAGGTAATGAGCAGTTCTTC.

The gene calls are TRBV11-3 and TRBJ2-2; a weak D match, TRBD2 (6 bases). The germline gives CDR1 SGHNT, CDR2 YENEEA. V shed 5 bases and J shed 5 bases, with 9 bases lying between them. The CDR3 loop spans 13 amino acids. The CDR3 bases are TGTGCCAGCAGCCCAGGGACTACCGGGGAGCTGTTTTTT. This translates into CASSPGTTGELFF.

This clone was seen only a few times. CDR3 sequence: CASSANPWGVNTIYF. DNA for the CDR3: TGTGCCAGCAGCGCAAATCCGTGGGGGGTAAACACCATATATTTT. The rearrangement joins TRBV3-1 (or the pseudogene TRBV3-2) to TRBJ1-3, with D perhaps TRBD1 (5 bases). This CDR3 spans 15 amino acids. Per germline, CDR1 LGHDT and CDR2 YNNKEL (reference sequence). Trimming cost V 5 bases and J 6 bases, with 17 bases left between them.

The chain uses TRBV3-1 (or the pseudogene TRBV3-2) and TRBJ2-2; no reliable D call. The CDR3 has 14 amino acids. The V and J ends lost 4 bases and 8 bases respectively, with 14 bases between them. CDR1 is LGHDT and CDR2 is YNNKEL in the germline V gene (reference sequence). CDR3 protein: CASSRSRFKGELFF. DNA for the CDR3: TGTGCCAGCAGCCGCTCTAGGTTTAAGGGGGAGCTGTTTTTT.

This sequence joins TRBV30 and TRBJ2-4, with 7 bases fitting TRBD1. CDR1 is GTSNPN, CDR2 SVGIG, per germline (reference sequence). The CDR3 consists of 16 residues. V was clipped by 5 bases and J by 0 bases; unmatched bases: 10. The CDR3 region has the DNA TGTGCCTGGGGCACGACAGGGCGAGGAGCCAAAAACATTCAGTACTTC. Translation: CAWGTTGRGAKNIQYF.

The chain combines TRBV19 with TRBJ1-2, with TRBD1 as a possible D gene (5 bases). Germline-derived CDR1 and CDR2 are LNHDA and SQIVND (reference sequence). The CDR3 runs to 16 residues. The V end was cut by 5 bases, the J end by 0 bases, with 16 bases between. The CDR3 bases are TGTGCCAGTAGTCTCCTGGGGGGGGAGGCTAACTATGGCTACACCTTC. Translated: CASSLLGGEANYGYTF.

This chain joins TRBV15 and TRBJ1-2; TRBD1 matches at 7 bases. CDR1 LNHNV and CDR2 YYDKDF come from the germline V gene (reference sequence). Trimming removed 7 bases from V and 4 bases from J; junction bases left unmatched: 15. CDR3 length: 16 residues. The CDR3 DNA reads as TGTGCCACCACCACGAGGGGCAGGGGGGAACCCTATGGCTACACCTTC. Translated, it gives CATTTRGRGEPYGYTF. The full variable domain, with the rest looked up from reference TRBV15 and TRBJ1-2, is DAMVIQNPRYQVTQFGKPVTLSCSQTLNHNVMYWYQQKSSQAPKLLFHYYDKDFNNEADTPDNFQSRRPNTSFCFLDIRSPGLGDTAMYLCATTTRGRGEPYGYTFGSGTRLTVV.

Points on this clone: The junction does not match germline at one end; this may be a read error. The J gene is TRBJ1-5, the V gene TRBV30; D is unresolved. Germline lookup yields CDR1 GTSNPN and CDR2 SVGIG (reference sequence). The CDR3 covers 13 residues. The CDR3 sequence is CAWSVSSHQPQHF. CDR3 DNA sequence: TGTGCCTGGAGTGTCAGTAGCCATCAGCCCCAGCATTTT.

This clone was seen a single time. The J gene is TRBJ2-5, the V gene TRBV7-3, with unresolved D. Per germline, CDR1 SGHTA and CDR2 FQGTGA. The V end lost 0 bases, the J end lost 1 base, and 6 bases lay between the germline ends. The CDR3 has 14 residues. The CDR3 protein is CASSLTPSQETQYF. The DNA of the CDR3 is TGTGCCAGCAGCTTAACTCCCTCCCAAGAGACCCAGTACTTC.

The chain has TRBV7-6 and TRBJ2-7, with unresolved D. The CDR3 consists of 13 residues. Germline CDR1 and CDR2: SGHVS and FNYEAQ. V was trimmed by 2 bases and J by 0 bases, leaving 5 bases between them. The chain's CDR3 is CASSLWRSYEQYF. The CDR3 DNA is TGTGCCAGCAGCTTATGGCGCTCCTACGAGCAGTACTTC.

The chain combines TRBV6-5 with TRBJ2-5; possible D gene TRBD2, 6 bases. The CDR3 covers 14 residues. Trimming shortened V by 7 bases and J by 4 bases, and 16 bases separated the two germline ends. The germline gives CDR1 MNHEY, CDR2 SVGAGI. The CDR3 DNA follows: TGTGCCAGCACCCAACGGGCGGGGCGAGAGACCCAGTACTTC. This sequence encodes CASTQRAGRETQYF.

J is TRBJ2-3 and V is TRBV7-2; D is uncertain. V lost 5 bases and J 0 bases, leaving 9 bases between the germline ends. The germline V gene encodes CDR1 SGHTA and CDR2 FQGNSA. This CDR3 is 14 amino acids long. The CDR3 nucleotides are TGTGCCAGCAGCCTAATTTTTAGCACAGATACGCAGTATTTT. It is translated as CASSLIFSTDTQYF.

This clone was seen a handful of times. The junction departs from the called germline gene at one end, perhaps through a read error. This chain uses TRBV7-9 with TRBJ2-1; D ambiguous. Germline CDR1 and CDR2: SEHNR and FQNEAQ (reference sequence). The CDR3 runs to 8 residues. The CDR3 here is CASSLALF. The CDR3 DNA reads as TGTGCCAGCAGCTTAGCGCTCTTC. The full variable domain, with the rest looked up from reference TRBV7-9 and TRBJ2-1, is DTGVSQNPRHKITKRGQNVTFRCDPISEHNRLYWYRQTLGQGPEFLTYFQNEAQLEKSRLLSDRFSAERPKGSFSTLEIQRTEQGDSAMYLCASSLALFGPGTRLTVL.

Here the CDR3 reads CASSWGEASVFGYTF. DNA of the CDR3: TGTGCCAGCAGCTGGGGTGAAGCCTCGGTATTTGGCTACACCTTC. The J gene is TRBJ1-2, the V gene TRBV7-6; D is undetermined. With 4 bases removed from V and 7 bases from J, the gap between germline ends came to 19 bases. Germline V gene lookup returns CDR1 SGHVS and CDR2 FNYEAQ. The CDR3 loop spans 15 amino acids.

CDR3: CASSLTGRLPSSYNEQFF. The CDR3 nucleotides read TGTGCCAGCAGCTTAACTGGCCGCCTCCCTAGCTCCTACAATGAGCAGTTCTTC. J is TRBJ2-1 and V is TRBV7-3; D is undetermined. The germline V gene has CDR1 SGHTA and CDR2 FQGTGA. The V end was cut by 0 bases, the J end by 0 bases, with 15 bases between. The CDR3 contains 18 residues.

This clone was recorded a few times. This chain links TRBV5-1 with TRBJ1-4; unclear D gene. The CDR3 runs 13 residues. Germline V gene data show CDR1 as SGHRS and CDR2 as YFSETQ. V was trimmed by 4 bases and J by 5 bases, leaving 9 bases between them. The CDR3 here is CASSRDGNEKLFF. The CDR3 DNA reads as TGCGCCAGCAGCCGCGACGGGAATGAAAAACTGTTTTTT.

This chain joins TRBV6-1 and TRBJ2-5, with no clear D. This CDR3 spans 13 amino acids. With 0 bases removed from V and 5 bases from J, the gap between germline ends came to 7 bases. CDR1 is MNHNS and CDR2 is SASEGT in the germline V gene. The CDR3, as DNA: TGTGCCAGCAGTGAAGCGGTCAGGGAGACCCAGTACTTC. As protein: CASSEAVRETQYF.

V and J are TRBV15 and TRBJ2-6, with D unclear. This CDR3 has 17 amino acids. The germline V gene encodes CDR1 LNHNV and CDR2 YYDKDF (reference sequence). Trimming pared 3 bases from V and 1 base from J, leaving 13 bases between. CDR3 amino acids: CATSRDPIISGANVLTF. In DNA form, the CDR3 reads TGTGCCACCAGCAGGGACCCGATTATATCTGGGGCCAACGTCCTGACTTTC. Using reference TRBV15 and TRBJ2-6 for the parts outside the CDR3, the full variable domain is DAMVIQNPRYQVTQFGKPVTLSCSQTLNHNVMYWYQQKSSQAPKLLFHYYDKDFNNEADTPDNFQSRRPNTSFCFLDIRSPGLGDTAMYLCATSRDPIISGANVLTFGAGSRLTVL.

This clone has a count of ten or more. The gene calls are TRBV1 and TRBJ1-6. TRBV1 is given as a pseudogene. This CDR3 comprises 17 residues. Here the CDR3 reads CTSSQPLTGGSNSPLHF. CDR3 in DNA: TGCACCAGCAGCCAACCTCTGACGGGAGGTTCCAATTCACCCCTCCACTTT.